These 25 T cell receptor beta chains were all obtained from the same sample, sequenced in a study of cytomegalovirus exposure and HLA in healthy donors. The study ran its PCR with 60 Vbeta and 13 Jbeta primers. The repertoire was sequenced with immunoSEQ multiplex PCR; TCRdb's copy has only in-frame clones and lacks some. The sample lists around 140,000 clones; 76% were seen once. The sample taken for sequencing was PBMCs. These receptor sequences come from a female donor in good health and CMV-seropositive.

This chain connects TRBV6-1 to TRBJ2-1; 8 bases fit TRBD2. Looked up from germline, CDR1 is MNHNS and CDR2 is SASEGT. With V trimmed by 11 bases and J by 5 bases, 14 bases remained unmatched. The CDR3 spans 15 residues. CDR3 sequence (DNA): TGTGCCGCCACTCAGGGACTAGGACCCAACAATGAGCAGTTCTTC. Its protein product is CAATQGLGPNNEQFF.

The chain combines TRBV9 with TRBJ2-2, with 8 bases that match TRBD2. The V gene's germline CDR1 is SGDLS and CDR2 YYNGEE. The CDR3 contains 16 residues. V shed 2 bases, J shed 3 bases, and the junction held 6 bases outside the gene matches. This CDR3 is CASSVSAGADTGELFF. In DNA, the CDR3 is TGTGCCAGCAGCGTTTCAGCGGGAGCTGACACCGGGGAGCTGTTTTTT.

The CDR3 reads CAWSGPGTGWETQYF. CDR3 sequence (DNA): TGTGCCTGGAGTGGTCCCGGGACAGGGTGGGAGACCCAGTACTTC. This sequence joins TRBV30 and TRBJ2-5; TRBD1 agrees at 9 bases. The CDR3 covers 15 residues. J gave up 5 bases and V 1 base, and 8 bases lay outside the gene matches. Germline values: CDR1 GTSNPN, CDR2 SVGIG (reference sequence).

The chain has TRBV7-3 and TRBJ1-1; no clear D. The CDR3 is 13 residues long. Germline V CDR1 and CDR2: SGHTA, FQGTGA. The V end was cut by 5 bases, the J end by 2 bases, with 9 bases between. The CDR3 nucleotides read TGTGCCAGCAGCGCCGCAGTAAACACTGAAGCTTTCTTT. Translating gives CASSAAVNTEAFF.

The chain is built from TRBV5-6 and TRBJ1-1, with D possibly TRBD1 on 5 matching bases. Germline V gene sequence: CDR1 SGHDT, CDR2 YYEEEE. The CDR3 covers 15 residues. V was cut by 5 bases and J by 6 bases, with 20 bases left in between. The CDR3 DNA follows: TGTGCCAGCAGACCTCGTCCCGGGGGGGTCGCTGAAGCTTTCTTT. Translating it yields CASRPRPGGVAEAFF.

J is TRBJ2-7 and V is TRBV5-5; 8 nucleotides line up with TRBD2. The length of the CDR3 is 14 residues. J gave up 6 bases and V 2 bases, and 7 bases lay outside the gene matches. Germline-derived CDR1 and CDR2 are SGHKS and YYEKEE (reference sequence). Here the CDR3 DNA reads TGTGCCAGCAGCTTCGTTAGCGGGACGCCCGAGCAGTACTTC. Its translation: CASSFVSGTPEQYF.

This chain links TRBV6-5 with TRBJ2-5; the match to TRBD1 covers 7 bases. Germline lookup yields CDR1 MNHEY and CDR2 SVGAGI. The CDR3 consists of 13 residues. Losses at the gene ends were 10 bases for V and 8 bases for J; bases not matched to a gene: 13. The DNA for the CDR3 is TGTGCCACAGCCCCCGACAGGGCTTCTACCCAGTACTTC. It encodes CATAPDRASTQYF.

This clone has only a few counts. V usage is TRBV5-4 and J usage is TRBJ1-2; 9 bases match TRBD1. After removal of 4 bases from V and 2 bases from J, the junction contained 6 bases not matched to a gene. Germline CDR1 is SGHNT and CDR2 is YYREEE (reference sequence). The CDR3 consists of 15 residues. The CDR3 loop is CASSIGQGTNYGYTF. The CDR3 region has the DNA TGTGCCAGCAGCATAGGACAGGGGACCAACTATGGCTACACCTTC.

For this clone: Other DNA sequences in the sample encode the same CDR3. The rearrangement joins TRBV5-1 to TRBJ2-1, with 12 bases aligning to TRBD2. Trimming cost V 4 bases and J 4 bases; bases outside gene matches: 6. The CDR3 totals 16 residues. The V gene's germline CDR1 is SGHRS and CDR2 YFSETQ. CDR3 sequence (DNA): TGCGCCAGCAGCCTGAGGACTAGCGGGGCATACAATGAGCAGTTCTTC. Residues: CASSLRTSGAYNEQFF.

This chain links TRBV7-3 with TRBJ1-3, with D uncertain. CDR1 and CDR2 (germline): SGHTA, FQGTGA. The CDR3 consists of 13 residues. Between the trimmed V and J ends, which lost 2 bases and 7 bases, there was a span of 9 bases. CDR3 DNA: TGTGCCAGCAGCTTAGGATCTAGTAACACCATATATTTT. Encoded protein: CASSLGSSNTIYF.

This chain links TRBV5-4 with TRBJ2-1, with TRBD2 matching 10 bases. Germline loops: CDR1 SGHNT, CDR2 YYREEE (reference sequence). The CDR3 length is 16 residues. V lost 1 base to trimming and J lost 7 bases; unmatched junction nucleotides: 8. CDR3 in amino acids: CASSLPSGSPGNEQFF. The CDR3 DNA is TGTGCCAGCAGCTTGCCTAGCGGGAGCCCCGGGAATGAGCAGTTCTTC.

This clone was seen only once. The chain links TRBV9 to TRBJ2-1; D may be TRBD1 (6 bases). Trimming cost V 3 bases and J 8 bases, with 21 bases left between them. Germline V gene data show CDR1 as SGDLS and CDR2 as YYNGEE. The CDR3 is 16 amino acids. DNA of the CDR3: TGTGCCAGCAGCGGGGACAATCCGGCTTGGGGCGATGAGCAGTTCTTC. Translation: CASSGDNPAWGDEQFF.

In DNA form, the CDR3 reads TGTGCCAGTAGTAAGCAGGGTTATGGCACTGAAGCTTTCTTT. Its translation: CASSKQGYGTEAFF. The chain carries TRBV19 and TRBJ1-1; TRBD1 is a possible D gene (5 bases). Trimming stripped 4 bases from V and 4 bases from J, with 13 bases between. Per germline, CDR1 LNHDA and CDR2 SQIVND (reference sequence). The CDR3 sequence is 14 residues long.

The chain links TRBV11-2 to TRBJ1-1; 7 bases agree with TRBD1. Trimming removed 1 base from V and 4 bases from J; junction bases left unmatched: 3. Germline CDR1 reads SGHAT; CDR2 reads FQNNGV. CDR3 length: 14 residues. The CDR3 DNA reads TGTGCCAGCAGCTTAGGCAGGGGGGCCACTGAAGCTTTCTTT. The encoded protein is CASSLGRGATEAFF.

The CDR3 reads CASSYTNRDGYTF. The CDR3 region has the DNA TGTGCCAGCAGTTACACTAACAGGGATGGCTACACCTTC. The V gene is TRBV6-5, the J gene TRBJ1-2; possible D gene TRBD1, 6 bases. The CDR3 totals 13 residues. Germline-derived CDR1 and CDR2 are MNHEY and SVGAGI. Trimming left V 2 bases short and J 6 bases short, with 10 bases between.

The V call is TRBV21-1, the J call TRBJ1-5; whether TRBD1, the table's D call, matches the DNA was not checked. TRBV21-1 is marked as a pseudogene. This CDR3 is 14 amino acids long. The CDR3 loop is CASSKSRSNQPQHF. CDR3 nucleotide sequence: TGTGCCAGCAGCAAATCCAGGAGCAATCAGCCCCAGCATTTT.

Comments on this clone: Germline and junction disagree at one end, which may indicate a read error. The genes are TRBV7-9 and TRBJ2-5, with 7 bases aligning to TRBD2. The germline V gene encodes CDR1 SEHNR and CDR2 FQNEAQ (reference sequence). This CDR3 region has 12 residues. CDR3 nucleotide sequence: TGTTCCAGCAGCCGGGAGGTGGAGACCCAGTACTTC. It specifies CSSSREVETQYF.

As regards this clone: The identical CDR3 is also encoded by other nucleotide sequences in the sample. The chain uses TRBV7-6 and TRBJ2-7, with D maybe TRBD2 (5 bases). Germline lookup yields CDR1 SGHVS and CDR2 FNYEAQ. The V and J ends lost 5 bases and 0 bases respectively, with 11 bases between them. The CDR3 consists of 14 residues. The CDR3 region has the DNA TGTGCCAGCAGCCCTGAGCGGAGCTCCTACGAGCAGTACTTC. Protein product: CASSPERSSYEQYF.

The chain is built from TRBV6-6 and TRBJ2-7; D is possibly TRBD1 (6 bases). The germline gives CDR1 MNHNY, CDR2 SVGAGI (reference sequence). V was clipped by 5 bases and J by 1 base, with 9 bases between them. This CDR3 is 13 amino acids long. Written as DNA, the CDR3 is TGTGCCAGCAGTGAGACAGGTTCCTACGAGCAGTACTTC. Amino acid sequence: CASSETGSYEQYF.

The rearrangement links TRBV19 to TRBJ1-1; D is unclear. The V end was cut by 1 base, the J end by 11 bases, with 17 bases between. Germline V gene sequence: CDR1 LNHDA, CDR2 SQIVND (reference sequence). This CDR3 contains 14 residues. Written as DNA, the CDR3 is TGTGCCAGTAGTATAGGGGAGACACAAACGGTGGCTTTCTTT. Translating it yields CASSIGETQTVAFF.

The chain recombines TRBV5-1 with TRBJ1-3; TRBD1 matches 7 bases. The CDR3 is 14 amino acids. Germline CDR1 is SGHRS and CDR2 is YFSETQ. Unmatched junction bases numbered 5, after V lost 4 bases and J lost 4 bases. CDR3 nucleotides: TGCGCCAGCAGCCCCGGGACAGACGGAAACACCATATATTTT. Protein sequence: CASSPGTDGNTIYF. Using reference TRBV5-1 and TRBJ1-3 for the parts outside the CDR3, the full variable domain is KAGVTQTPRYLIKTRGQQVTLSCSPISGHRSVSWYQQTPGQGLQFLFEYFSETQRNKGNFPGRFSGRQFSNSRSEMNVSTLELGDSALYLCASSPGTDGNTIYFGEGSWLTVV.

The chain carries TRBV15 and TRBJ2-5, with 11 bases aligning to TRBD2. CDR3 size: 17 residues. The germline gives CDR1 LNHNV, CDR2 YYDKDF (reference sequence). Trimming took 1 base from V and 1 from J; bases not matched to a gene: 5. CDR3 sequence: CATSRGRTSGFQETQYF. For the CDR3, the DNA is TGTGCCACCAGCAGAGGGAGGACTAGCGGGTTCCAAGAGACCCAGTACTTC.

This clone turned up a few times. V and J are TRBV11-2 and TRBJ2-7; 10 bases are a match to TRBD2. With 5 bases clipped from V and 4 bases from J, the junction kept 11 bases outside the gene matches. The length of the CDR3 is 16 residues. CDR1 and CDR2 from the germline V gene are SGHAT and FQNNGV. The CDR3 DNA is TGTGCCAGCAGCCTCTCAAGCGGGGGGGGAGGATACGAGCAGTACTTC. This gives the protein CASSLSSGGGGYEQYF.

V and J are TRBV5-5 and TRBJ2-7; D possibly corresponds to TRBD2 (5 bases). Trimming took 4 bases from V and 0 from J, leaving 14 bases between them. CDR3 length equals 15 residues. Germline V gene data show CDR1 as SGHKS and CDR2 as YYEKEE (reference sequence). CDR3 sequence: CASSDSDYLSYEQYF. For the CDR3, the DNA is TGTGCCAGCAGCGATAGCGATTATCTCTCCTACGAGCAGTACTTC.

This rearrangement joins TRBV19 to TRBJ2-2, with D hard to call. V was clipped by 3 bases and J by 3 bases, with 11 bases between them. This CDR3 region has 15 residues. CDR1 is LNHDA, CDR2 SQIVND, per germline (reference sequence). The CDR3 nucleotides are TGTGCCAGTAGTATTAACCGGGTCGACACCGGGGAGCTGTTTTTT. Translating it yields CASSINRVDTGELFF.